These 4 T cell receptor beta chains originate from one sample sequenced in a study of cytomegalovirus exposure and HLA in healthy donors. 60 Vbeta and 13 Jbeta primers were used in PCR. Clones were sequenced by immunoSEQ multiplex PCR, and TCRdb holds only the in-frame ones, with some missing. The table lists 90,000 to 100,000 clones, 70% to 80% of them singletons. Sequenced input: PBMCs. Receptor source: a female donor in good health and CMV-seronegative.

In its sample, this clone was seen once. This rearrangement joins TRBV28 to TRBJ1-4; D not resolved. Germline V gene lookup returns CDR1 MDHEN and CDR2 SYDVKM. The CDR3 runs 15 residues. V shed 4 bases and J shed 10 bases, with 19 bases lying between them. CDR3 coding DNA: TGTGCCAGCAGTTCTAGGAACATATTCGGTGGAAAACTGTTTTTT. Protein sequence: CASSSRNIFGGKLFF. Based on the CDR3 plus reference TRBV28 and TRBJ1-4, the full variable domain is DVKVTQSSRYLVKRTGEKVFLECVQDMDHENMFWYRQDPGLGLRLIYFSYDVKMKEKGDIPEGYSVSREKKERFSLILESASTNQTSMYLCASSSRNIFGGKLFFGSGTQLSVL.

The J gene is TRBJ2-7, the V gene TRBV30, with TRBD2 identical over 13 bases. The CDR3 totals 15 residues. V lost 3 bases to trimming and J lost 4 bases; unmatched junction nucleotides: 6. Germline V gene sequence: CDR1 GTSNPN, CDR2 SVGIG (reference sequence). The CDR3 sequence: CAWSVGGLAGYEQYF. DNA of the CDR3: TGTGCCTGGAGCGTCGGGGGACTAGCGGGGTACGAGCAGTACTTC.

There are a few counts of this clone. Relative to the germline gene, one junction end is altered; a read error may explain this. The chain has TRBV10-3 and TRBJ1-1; no reliable D call. This CDR3 comprises 14 residues. The V gene's germline CDR1 is ENHRY and CDR2 SYGVKD. CDR3 nucleotides: TGTGCCAGCAGTTACGGTGCGCGGTACACTGAAGCTTTCTTT. Residues: CASSYGARYTEAFF.

Here the CDR3 reads CASSLAGGGVGGELFF. The CDR3 DNA reads TGTGCCAGCAGCCTCGCGGGGGGGGGAGTAGGCGGGGAGCTGTTTTTT. The chain joins TRBV4-2 to TRBJ2-2, with 9 bases fitting TRBD2. CDR1 is LGHNA and CDR2 is YNFKEQ in the germline V gene. This CDR3 has 16 amino acids. V trimming: 4 bases; J trimming: 7 bases; junction bases outside the gene matches: 10.